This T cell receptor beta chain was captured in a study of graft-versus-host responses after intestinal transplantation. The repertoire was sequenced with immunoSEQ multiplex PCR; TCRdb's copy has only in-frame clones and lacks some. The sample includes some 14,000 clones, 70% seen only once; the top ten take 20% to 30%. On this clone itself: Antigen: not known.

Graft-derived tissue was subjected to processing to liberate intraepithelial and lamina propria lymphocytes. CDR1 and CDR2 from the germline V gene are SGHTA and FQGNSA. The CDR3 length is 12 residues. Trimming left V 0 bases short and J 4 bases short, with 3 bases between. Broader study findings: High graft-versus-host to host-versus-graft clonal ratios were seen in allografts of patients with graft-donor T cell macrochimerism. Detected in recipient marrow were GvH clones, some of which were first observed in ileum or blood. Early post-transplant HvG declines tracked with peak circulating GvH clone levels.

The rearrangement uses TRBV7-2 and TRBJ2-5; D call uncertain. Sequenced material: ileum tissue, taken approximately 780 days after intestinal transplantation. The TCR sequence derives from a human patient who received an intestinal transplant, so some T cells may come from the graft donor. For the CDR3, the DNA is TGTGCCAGCAGCTTAGCGCGAGAGACCCAGTACTTC. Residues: CASSLARETQYF. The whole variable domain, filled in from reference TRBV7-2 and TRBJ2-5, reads GAGVSQSPSNKVTEKGKDVELRCDPISGHTALYWYRQSLGQGLEFLIYFQGNSAPDKSGLPSDRFSAERTGGSVSTLTIQRTQQEDSAVYLCASSLARETQYFGPGTRLLVL.